The 28 T cell receptor beta chains below come from one sample, sequenced in a study of control samples from healthy donors and cancer patients. Assay: immunoSEQ multiplex PCR; the TCRdb copy retains only in-frame clones and omits some. The data show under 200,000 clones, roughly nine tenths seen once. Sequencing input: blood. The source is a woman younger than 45 in good health.

This chain uses TRBV18 with TRBJ2-4; tentatively, D is TRBD1 (5 bases). V lost 2 bases to trimming and J lost 7 bases, with 9 bases between them. This CDR3 spans 13 amino acids. The germline gives CDR1 KGHSH, CDR2 LQKENI. The CDR3 spells CASSPGAENIQYF. In DNA, the CDR3 is TGTGCCAGCTCACCAGGGGCGGAGAACATTCAGTACTTC.

Points on this clone: Other DNA sequences in the same sample also yield this CDR3. J is TRBJ2-1 and V is TRBV7-9; 7 bases match TRBD1. V was clipped by 5 bases and J by 0 bases; unmatched bases: 1. Germline CDR1 reads SEHNR; CDR2 reads FQNEAQ (reference sequence). The CDR3 length is 14 residues. As DNA, the CDR3 is TGTGCCAGCAGCCGGGACAGCTCCTACAATGAGCAGTTCTTC. As protein: CASSRDSSYNEQFF.

This chain uses TRBV4-2 with TRBJ1-6; a possible D gene is TRBD1 (5 bases). This CDR3 has 16 amino acids. V lost 1 base to trimming and J lost 7 bases, with 14 bases between them. The germline gives CDR1 LGHNA, CDR2 YNFKEQ. CDR3 sequence reads: CASSQAQGGRNSPLHF. In DNA form, the CDR3 reads TGTGCCAGCAGCCAAGCGCAGGGCGGTCGGAATTCACCCCTCCACTTT.

The chain employs TRBV14 and TRBJ1-1; D gene ambiguous. V was shortened by 3 bases and J by 7 bases, with 9 bases between the two germline ends. The length of the CDR3 is 12 residues. Germline values: CDR1 SGHDN, CDR2 FVKESK. CDR3 residues: CASSQGGIEAFF. The CDR3 nucleotides are TGTGCCAGCAGCCAGGGAGGGATTGAAGCTTTCTTT.

The chain couples TRBV9 to TRBJ2-7; 8 bases line up with TRBD2. J was trimmed by 5 bases and V by 0 bases; bases with no gene match: 7. From germline, CDR1 is SGDLS and CDR2 YYNGEE. This CDR3 has 15 residues. The CDR3: CASSVEGSGVDEQYF. CDR3 coding DNA: TGTGCCAGCAGCGTAGAAGGTAGCGGGGTGGACGAGCAGTACTTC. Filled out from reference TRBV9 and TRBJ2-7, the complete variable domain reads DSGVTQTPKHLITATGQRVTLRCSPRSGDLSVYWYQQSLDQGLQFLIQYYNGEERAKGNILERFSAQQFPDLHSELNLSSLELGDSALYFCASSVEGSGVDEQYFGPGTRLTVT.

The chain employs TRBV5-1 and TRBJ2-3, with D perhaps assigned TRBD1 or TRBD2 (6 bases each). This CDR3 is 15 amino acids long. The V end was cut by 4 bases, the J end by 2 bases, with 14 bases between. Germline loops: CDR1 SGHRS, CDR2 YFSETQ. CDR3 region: CASSPLGGPTDTQYF. CDR3 bases: TGCGCCAGCAGCCCGCTAGGGGGGCCCACAGATACGCAGTATTTT.

As regards this clone: The sample holds other DNA sequences that translate to the same CDR3. The chain uses TRBV10-3 and TRBJ2-1; TRBD1 matches 11 bases. Germline assignment: CDR1 ENHRY and CDR2 SYGVKD. CDR3 length: 17 residues. Losses at the gene ends were 0 bases for V and 5 bases for J; bases not matched to a gene: 6. The CDR3 DNA reads as TGTGCCATCAGTGAGTCCGGACAGGGGGCACGGGACAATGAGCAGTTCTTC. It yields the protein CAISESGQGARDNEQFF.

This chain links TRBV28 with TRBJ1-1; D call uncertain. Germline V lookup: CDR1 MDHEN, CDR2 SYDVKM. V lost 5 bases and J 0 bases, leaving 4 bases between the germline ends. The CDR3 runs to 12 residues. CDR3: CASSTLNTEAFF. CDR3 coding DNA: TGTGCCAGCAGTACACTGAACACTGAAGCTTTCTTT.

The rearrangement uses TRBV5-5 and TRBJ1-2; D not certain. CDR1 is SGHKS, CDR2 YYEKEE, per germline (reference sequence). This CDR3 region has 13 residues. V was shortened by 5 bases and J by 1 base, with 9 bases between the two germline ends. This CDR3 is CASSPDGNYGYTF. In nucleotides, the CDR3 is TGTGCCAGCAGTCCGGACGGTAACTATGGCTACACCTTC.

The rearrangement joins TRBV5-1 to TRBJ2-7; 10 bases map to TRBD1. The germline CDR1 and CDR2 sequences are SGHRS and YFSETQ. The trim removed 2 bases at V and 4 bases at J, leaving 3 bases unmatched. CDR3 length: 14 residues. CDR3 sequence: CASSFGQGEYEQYF. Here the CDR3 DNA reads TGCGCCAGCAGCTTCGGACAGGGGGAGTACGAGCAGTACTTC. Full variable domain (rest looked up from reference TRBV5-1 and TRBJ2-7): KAGVTQTPRYLIKTRGQQVTLSCSPISGHRSVSWYQQTPGQGLQFLFEYFSETQRNKGNFPGRFSGRQFSNSRSEMNVSTLELGDSALYLCASSFGQGEYEQYFGPGTRLTVT.

V usage is TRBV2 and J usage is TRBJ2-5; TRBD1 might be the D (6 bases). Germline values: CDR1 SNHLY, CDR2 FYNNEI. The CDR3 extends over 13 amino acids. The germline V and J ends were trimmed by 6 bases and 1 base, with 9 bases remaining between them. CDR3 DNA sequence: TGTGCCAGCAGGGGACATATCCAAGAGACCCAGTACTTC. Its protein product is CASRGHIQETQYF.

The gene calls are TRBV6-6 and TRBJ1-1; maybe TRBD1 (5 bases). The germline V gene encodes CDR1 MNHNY and CDR2 SVGAGI (reference sequence). The ends were cut back, 6 bases at V and 3 bases at J, with 14 bases in the middle. There are 14 residues in the CDR3. The CDR3 DNA sequence: TGTGCCAGCAGCGACCCCCCAGGGCACACTGAAGCTTTCTTT. Amino acids: CASSDPPGHTEAFF.

This chain connects TRBV28 to TRBJ1-4; tentative D call: TRBD1 (5 bases). V dropped 3 bases and J dropped 7 bases, with 12 bases sitting between them. CDR3 length: 14 amino acids. Germline CDR1 is MDHEN and CDR2 is SYDVKM. The CDR3, as DNA: TGTGCCAGCAGTTTTCTTGGGGGGATTGAAAAACTGTTTTTT. Translation: CASSFLGGIEKLFF.

CDR3 amino acids: CSVEGVVNTEAFF. The CDR3 nucleotides read TGCAGCGTTGAGGGGGTTGTCAACACTGAAGCTTTCTTT. The V and J genes are TRBV29-1 and TRBJ1-1, with D possibly matching TRBD1 (5 bases). Trimming took 3 bases from V and 2 from J, leaving 10 bases between them. Germline CDR1 SQVTM, CDR2 ANQGSEA. The CDR3 extends over 13 amino acids.

The rearrangement links TRBV21-1 to TRBJ2-7; the table names TRBD2, a call not compared with the DNA. TRBV21-1 has pseudogene status. This CDR3 is built from 14 residues. CDR3 in amino acids: CASSTPRPYYEQYF. The CDR3 region has the DNA TGTGCCAGCAGCACTCCCCGTCCCTACTACGAGCAGTACTTC.

As for this clone: The identical CDR3 is also encoded by other nucleotide sequences in the sample. V is TRBV2 and J is TRBJ1-6; no clear D gene. The V end lost 4 bases, the J end lost 0 bases, and 7 bases lay between the germline ends. Germline loops: CDR1 SNHLY, CDR2 FYNNEI. The CDR3 is 15 residues long. Here the CDR3 reads CASSGDSSYNSPLHF. The CDR3 nucleotides read TGTGCCAGCAGTGGGGATAGCTCCTATAATTCACCCCTCCACTTT.

J is TRBJ2-7 and V is TRBV7-3, with 7 nucleotides matching TRBD1. Germline CDR1 and CDR2: SGHTA and FQGTGA. V was pared by 3 bases and J by 1 base, with 6 bases of the junction left unmatched. This CDR3 is 15 amino acids long. Written as DNA, the CDR3 is TGTGCCAGCAGCTTCCCCCCGGGACAGTCCTACGAGCAGTACTTC. Encoded protein: CASSFPPGQSYEQYF.

The chain links TRBV9 to TRBJ2-7; 8 bases align to TRBD2. V shed 4 bases, J shed 0 bases, and the junction held 6 bases outside the gene matches. CDR1 is SGDLS and CDR2 is YYNGEE in the germline V gene. The CDR3 has 15 amino acids. CDR3 region: CASSPSGGTSYEQYF. The CDR3 nucleotides read TGTGCCAGCAGCCCGAGCGGGGGTACCTCCTACGAGCAGTACTTC. Combining the CDR3 with reference TRBV9 and TRBJ2-7 gives the whole variable domain DSGVTQTPKHLITATGQRVTLRCSPRSGDLSVYWYQQSLDQGLQFLIQYYNGEERAKGNILERFSAQQFPDLHSELNLSSLELGDSALYFCASSPSGGTSYEQYFGPGTRLTVT.

About this clone: Other DNA sequences in the same sample also yield this CDR3. The CDR3 reads CASSFRGRYEQYF. Here the CDR3 DNA reads TGTGCCAGCAGTTTTCGTGGGAGGTACGAGCAGTACTTC. V gene TRBV12-3 or TRBV12-4 combines with J gene TRBJ2-7; weak D call: TRBD2 (6 bases). The ends were cut back, 3 bases at V and 4 bases at J, with 10 bases in the middle. The CDR3 contains 13 residues.

V gene TRBV4-1 combines with J gene TRBJ2-1; 12 bases align to TRBD2. Germline V gene sequence: CDR1 MGHRA, CDR2 YSYEKL. This CDR3 contains 16 residues. Trimming removed 1 base from V and 2 bases from J; junction bases left unmatched: 0. CDR3 sequence (DNA): TGCGCCAGCAGCCAAGGGACTAGCGGGGCCTACAATGAGCAGTTCTTC. It encodes CASSQGTSGAYNEQFF.

The table lists this clone with a count of one. The gene calls are TRBV13 and TRBJ2-2; tentative D call: TRBD2 (5 bases). Trimming took 4 bases from V and 6 from J, leaving 9 bases between them. Per the germline V gene, CDR1 is PRHDT and CDR2 is FYEKMQ (reference sequence). The CDR3 extends over 13 amino acids. CDR3 sequence (DNA): TGTGCCAGCAGCTCCCGGGGTTCCGGGGAGCTGTTTTTT. Its protein product is CASSSRGSGELFF. The entire variable domain, with the rest obtained from reference TRBV13 and TRBJ2-2, is as follows: AAGVIQSPRHLIKEKRETATLKCYPIPRHDTVYWYQQGPGQDPQFLISFYEKMQSDKGSIPDRFSAQQFSDYHSELNMSSLELGDSALYFCASSSRGSGELFFGEGSRLTVL.

The V and J genes are TRBV19 and TRBJ2-6, with 10 positions matching TRBD1. V shed 5 bases, J shed 3 bases, and the junction held 4 bases outside the gene matches. Germline CDR1 reads LNHDA; CDR2 reads SQIVND (reference sequence). There are 16 residues in the CDR3. CDR3 DNA: TGTGCCAGTAGTGACAGGGGGCGTCTTGGGGCCAACGTCCTGACTTTC. Protein product: CASSDRGRLGANVLTF. Combining the CDR3 with reference TRBV19 and TRBJ2-6 gives the whole variable domain DGGITQSPKYLFRKEGQNVTLSCEQNLNHDAMYWYRQDPGQGLRLIYYSQIVNDFQKGDIAEGYSVSREKKESFPLTVTSAQKNPTAFYLCASSDRGRLGANVLTFGAGSRLTVL.

V usage is TRBV16 and J usage is TRBJ1-2; a possible D gene is TRBD1 (5 bases). Looked up from germline, CDR1 is KGHSY and CDR2 is FQNENV. The CDR3 is 14 residues long. V gave up 0 bases and J gave up 3 bases, with 8 bases separating them. The CDR3 DNA reads TGTGCCAGCAGCCAATCGGTCAGGGACTATGGCTACACCTTC. Amino acid sequence: CASSQSVRDYGYTF.

The chain recombines TRBV28 with TRBJ1-3; D is possibly TRBD1 (6 bases). In germline, CDR1 is MDHEN, CDR2 SYDVKM. CDR3 length: 13 amino acids. V shed 8 bases and J shed 2 bases, with 10 bases lying between them. The CDR3 DNA follows: TGTGCCAGCGGACAGTCCCCTGGAAACACCATATATTTT. This encodes CASGQSPGNTIYF.

The chain uses TRBV19 and TRBJ1-6; 7 positions agree with TRBD1. The V gene's germline CDR1 is LNHDA and CDR2 SQIVND (reference sequence). This CDR3 comprises 15 residues. V shed 4 bases, J shed 7 bases, and the junction held 7 bases outside the gene matches. The CDR3, as DNA: TGTGCCAGTAGTACCGGGACAGTCAGGAATTCACCCCTCCACTTT. Translating it yields CASSTGTVRNSPLHF.

The V and J genes are TRBV5-1 and TRBJ1-6; the D gene is possibly TRBD1 (5 bases). CDR3 size: 15 residues. Germline values: CDR1 SGHRS, CDR2 YFSETQ. V was clipped by 4 bases and J by 1 base, with 9 bases between them. CDR3 in DNA: TGCGCCAGCAGCCCGGGGGATTCCTATAATTCACCCCTCCACTTT. Its translation: CASSPGDSYNSPLHF.

This chain uses TRBV19 with TRBJ2-7; D unclear. The CDR3 sequence is 13 residues long. Trimming removed 2 bases from V and 2 bases from J, with 7 bases in between. The V gene's germline CDR1 is LNHDA and CDR2 SQIVND (reference sequence). The CDR3 region has the DNA TGTGCCAGTAGTATAAGCATACCCTACGAGCAGTACTTC. This codes for CASSISIPYEQYF.

The genes are TRBV28 and TRBJ1-5; D remains unclear. The ends were cut back, 2 bases at V and 3 bases at J, with 2 bases in the middle. CDR3 size: 12 residues. Germline CDR1 is MDHEN and CDR2 is SYDVKM. The CDR3 here is CASSLDNQPQHF. In nucleotides, the CDR3 is TGTGCCAGCAGTTTAGACAATCAGCCCCAGCATTTT. The whole variable domain, filled in from reference TRBV28 and TRBJ1-5, reads DVKVTQSSRYLVKRTGEKVFLECVQDMDHENMFWYRQDPGLGLRLIYFSYDVKMKEKGDIPEGYSVSREKKERFSLILESASTNQTSMYLCASSLDNQPQHFGDGTRLSIL.